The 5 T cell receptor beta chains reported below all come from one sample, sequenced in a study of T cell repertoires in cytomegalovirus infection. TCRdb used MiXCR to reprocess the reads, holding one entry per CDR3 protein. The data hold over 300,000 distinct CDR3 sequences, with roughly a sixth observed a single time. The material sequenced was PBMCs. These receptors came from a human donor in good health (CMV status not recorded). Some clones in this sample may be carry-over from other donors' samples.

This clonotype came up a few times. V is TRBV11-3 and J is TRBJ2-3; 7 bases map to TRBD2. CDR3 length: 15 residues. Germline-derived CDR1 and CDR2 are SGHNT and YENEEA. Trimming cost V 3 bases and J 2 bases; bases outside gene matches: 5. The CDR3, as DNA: TGTGCCAGCAGCTTCTCTAGCGGTTCCACAGATACGCAGTATTTT. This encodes CASSFSSGSTDTQYF.

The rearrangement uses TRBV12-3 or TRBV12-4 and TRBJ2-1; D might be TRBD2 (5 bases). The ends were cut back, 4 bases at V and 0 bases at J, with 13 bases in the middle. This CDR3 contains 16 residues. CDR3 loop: CASSSTSLVSYNEQFF. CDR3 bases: TGTGCCAGCAGTTCAACTAGTCTCGTCTCCTACAATGAGCAGTTCTTC.

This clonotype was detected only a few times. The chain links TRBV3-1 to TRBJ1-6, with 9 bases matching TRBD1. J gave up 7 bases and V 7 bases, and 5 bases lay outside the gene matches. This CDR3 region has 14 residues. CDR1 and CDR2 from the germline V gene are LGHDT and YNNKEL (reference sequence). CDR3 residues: CASNPGQGNSPLHF. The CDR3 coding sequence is TGTGCCAGCAACCCAGGACAGGGGAATTCACCCCTCCACTTT. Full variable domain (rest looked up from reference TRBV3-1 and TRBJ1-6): DTAVSQTPKYLVTQMGNDKSIKCEQNLGHDTMYWYKQDSKKFLKIMFSYNNKELIINETVPNRFSPKSPDKAHLNLHINSLELGDSAVYFCASNPGQGNSPLHFGNGTRLTVT.

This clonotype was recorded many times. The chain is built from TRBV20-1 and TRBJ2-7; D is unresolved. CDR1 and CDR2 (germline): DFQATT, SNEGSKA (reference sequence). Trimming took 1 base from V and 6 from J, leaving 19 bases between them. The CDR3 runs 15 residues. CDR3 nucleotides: TGCAGTGCTAGAGTACGGCATCACCTATCAGGCGAGCAGTACTTC. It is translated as CSARVRHHLSGEQYF.

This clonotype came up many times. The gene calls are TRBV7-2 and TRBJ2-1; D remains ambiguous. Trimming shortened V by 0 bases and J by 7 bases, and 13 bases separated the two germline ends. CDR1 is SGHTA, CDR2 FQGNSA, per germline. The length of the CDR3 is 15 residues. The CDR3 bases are TGTGCCAGCAGCTTAGCCCCAGTCGGTAGTAATGAGCAGTTCTTC. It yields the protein CASSLAPVGSNEQFF.